The present T cell receptor (beta chain) was sequenced within a study of blood T cell repertoires in COVID-19. Study information: Samples taken during acute and convalescent COVID-19 were collected in the United States, Italy and Spain. In each case, the material was cDNA or gDNA derived from T cells, B-cell-depleted T cells, or PBMCs.

Methods used by the authors: Researchers report that nucleated cell counts were estimated from reference gene primer amplification. Here immunoSEQ multiplex PCR was the method, and the copy in TCRdb shows in-frame clones only, minus some. V, J and clone size were drawn from that table, and D and trimming were deduced from the DNA. The sample includes 200,000 to 250,000 clones, 85% of them seen just once. The CDR3 covers 12 residues. Per germline, CDR1 GTSNPN and CDR2 SVGIG (reference sequence). V gave up 2 bases and J gave up 4 bases, with 8 bases separating them. Material for sequencing was peripheral blood. V and J are TRBV30 and TRBJ1-1; D is unresolved. The clonotype comes from a man aged 40-49 years with acute or convalescent COVID-19. The CDR3 DNA sequence: TGTGCCTGGAGTCCTATCCGCACTGAAGCTTTCTTT. This sequence encodes CAWSPIRTEAFF.